The 25 T cell receptor beta chains reported below all come from one sample, sequenced in a study of T cell changes during pregnancy in multiple sclerosis (dated by TCRdb to between 2017 and 2020). Preparation of the library involved the immunoSEQ multiplex PCR assay. Here the immuneACCESS table is served through TCRdb, limited to in-frame sequences with V and J called. Missing clones are a known gap in these copies; in checked studies unresolved V genes cover under half, and the rest lacks a known reason. The sample table shows 45,000 to 55,000 clones, and roughly 92% are seen once. The ten largest clones represent 0.99% of the sample. Sequencing was performed on peripheral blood, taken after pregnancy. These receptor sequences come from a female donor with multiple sclerosis, enrolled in a pregnancy study.

The gene calls are TRBV4-3 and TRBJ2-3; maybe TRBD2 (6 bases). The CDR3 contains 16 residues. Trimming removed 4 bases from V and 5 bases from J, with 19 bases in between. The germline V gene has CDR1 LGHNA and CDR2 YSLEER. This CDR3 reads CASSRSLRGIRDTQYF. CDR3 nucleotides: TGCGCCAGCAGCCGGTCGCTTCGGGGGATCAGAGATACGCAGTATTTT.

This chain links TRBV7-2 with TRBJ1-5; D call uncertain. V was clipped by 1 base and J by 1 base, with 5 bases between them. This CDR3 is 14 amino acids long. Germline V gene data show CDR1 as SGHTA and CDR2 as FQGNSA. CDR3 bases: TGTGCCAGCAGCTTAGAACGGAGCAATCAGCCCCAGCATTTT. Translation: CASSLERSNQPQHF.

This rearrangement joins TRBV25-1 to TRBJ2-5; D perhaps matches TRBD2 (7 bases). Trimming left V 5 bases short and J 2 bases short, with 15 bases between. CDR3 length: 15 residues. Germline lookup yields CDR1 MGHDK and CDR2 SYGVNS. The CDR3 region is CASSPLGGRQETQYF. As DNA, the CDR3 is TGTGCCAGCAGTCCGTTGGGGGGGCGACAAGAGACCCAGTACTTC.

The chain combines TRBV15 with TRBJ2-1; D not resolved. CDR3 length: 13 residues. Germline CDR1 is LNHNV and CDR2 is YYDKDF (reference sequence). V lost 6 bases, J lost 1 base, and 7 bases lay in between. The CDR3 here is CATSSQSYNEQFF. The CDR3 bases are TGTGCCACCAGTTCGCAGTCCTACAATGAGCAGTTCTTC. The entire variable domain, with the rest obtained from reference TRBV15 and TRBJ2-1, is as follows: DAMVIQNPRYQVTQFGKPVTLSCSQTLNHNVMYWYQQKSSQAPKLLFHYYDKDFNNEADTPDNFQSRRPNTSFCFLDIRSPGLGDTAMYLCATSSQSYNEQFFGPGTRLTVL.

The chain is built from TRBV4-3 and TRBJ2-5, with TRBD1 matching 8 bases. Germline values: CDR1 LGHNA, CDR2 YSLEER. The CDR3 runs 17 residues. Trimming took 4 bases from V and 5 from J; bases not matched to a gene: 15. CDR3 sequence reads: CASSLSWGQVRRETQYF. The CDR3 nucleotides read TGCGCCAGCAGCCTTAGTTGGGGACAGGTACGCCGGGAGACCCAGTACTTC.

This CDR3 reads CASRQFLAVYQETQYF. The DNA of the CDR3 is TGTGCCAGCAGACAGTTCCTAGCAGTGTACCAAGAGACCCAGTACTTC. This chain links TRBV2 with TRBJ2-5, with a possible D match to TRBD2 (5 bases). Trimming left V 6 bases short and J 0 bases short, with 17 bases between. Germline CDR1 SNHLY, CDR2 FYNNEI. The CDR3 is 16 residues long.

This clone showed up just once. The V call is TRBV9, the J call TRBJ1-4; 7 nucleotides agree with TRBD1. V was pared by 4 bases and J by 5 bases, with 8 bases of the junction left unmatched. Germline V gives CDR1 SGDLS, CDR2 YYNGEE. The CDR3 has 15 residues. As DNA, the CDR3 is TGTGCCAGCAGCCCTCGGACAGGAGGGAATGAAAAACTGTTTTTT. As protein: CASSPRTGGNEKLFF.

The gene calls are TRBV30 and TRBJ1-5; 8 nucleotides match TRBD1. The CDR3 is 15 amino acids. Germline V lookup: CDR1 GTSNPN, CDR2 SVGIG (reference sequence). V was pared by 4 bases and J by 6 bases, with 11 bases of the junction left unmatched. The CDR3 nucleotides read TGTGCCTGGAAACTGCCGGACAGGGTTAGTCAGCCCCAGCATTTT. The encoded protein is CAWKLPDRVSQPQHF.

This rearrangement joins TRBV5-4 to TRBJ1-2, with D possibly matching TRBD1 (5 bases). Per the germline V gene, CDR1 is SGHNT and CDR2 is YYREEE (reference sequence). The CDR3 has 14 residues. Trimming cost V 4 bases and J 6 bases, with 16 bases left between them. CDR3 nucleotide sequence: TGTGCCAGCAGCCAACTTCAGGGATCCCATGGCTACACCTTC. Protein sequence: CASSQLQGSHGYTF.

The V and J genes are TRBV6-5 and TRBJ1-4, with a possible D match to TRBD1 (5 bases). V lost 0 bases and J lost 3, with 11 bases in between. The CDR3 runs to 16 residues. From germline, CDR1 is MNHEY and CDR2 SVGAGI. The CDR3 DNA reads as TGTGCCAGCAGTTACTCGACTGGGGCGGCTAATGAAAAACTGTTTTTT. Amino acids: CASSYSTGAANEKLFF.

The gene calls are TRBV18 and TRBJ1-3; maybe TRBD1 (5 bases). Germline-derived CDR1 and CDR2 are KGHSH and LQKENI. The CDR3 is made up of 14 amino acids. V was pared by 3 bases and J by 7 bases, with 13 bases between. CDR3 amino acids: CASSPPGSLNTIYF. In nucleotides, the CDR3 is TGTGCCAGCTCACCTCCAGGGTCTCTGAACACCATATATTTT.

The V gene is TRBV7-2, the J gene TRBJ1-1, with D perhaps TRBD1 (6 bases). Germline V gives CDR1 SGHTA, CDR2 FQGNSA. Trimming removed 1 base at V and 11 bases at J, with 11 bases between. The CDR3 is made up of 12 amino acids. CDR3: CASSLGGRIAFF. In DNA form, the CDR3 reads TGTGCCAGCAGCTTAGGGGGGCGAATTGCTTTCTTT.

The rearrangement uses TRBV12-5 and TRBJ1-1; TRBD1 might be the D (6 bases). CDR3 length equals 21 residues. The germline gives CDR1 LGHNT, CDR2 FRNRAP. The V end lost 0 bases, the J end lost 5 bases, and 31 bases lay between the germline ends. The CDR3 sequence: CASGLVPVFMGARREGTEAFF. CDR3 DNA: TGTGCTAGTGGTTTGGTACCCGTGTTCATGGGGGCGCGGAGGGAGGGTACTGAAGCTTTCTTT.

The V and J genes are TRBV15 and TRBJ2-7; D perhaps matches TRBD1 (6 bases). V was cut by 1 base and J by 2 bases, with 12 bases left in between. The germline CDR1 and CDR2 sequences are LNHNV and YYDKDF (reference sequence). This CDR3 region has 15 residues. The CDR3 protein is CATSRVSGVPYEQYF. CDR3 in DNA: TGTGCCACCAGCAGAGTTTCAGGGGTACCCTACGAGCAGTACTTC.

With respect to this clone: One base away lies a much larger clone, so this may be a sequencing read error. The sample contains more than one DNA sequence encoding this CDR3. The rearrangement joins TRBV9 to TRBJ1-1; 10 nucleotides line up with TRBD1. Germline trimming cut 2 bases from V and 2 bases from J; bases unmatched to any gene: 3. Germline CDR1 reads SGDLS; CDR2 reads YYNGEE. CDR3 size: 15 residues. CDR3 DNA: TGTGCCAGCAGCGTCGGGACAGGGGCAAACACTGAAGCTTTCTTT. It is translated as CASSVGTGANTEAFF. Variable domain in full (rest from reference TRBV9 and TRBJ1-1): DSGVTQTPKHLITATGQRVTLRCSPRSGDLSVYWYQQSLDQGLQFLIQYYNGEERAKGNILERFSAQQFPDLHSELNLSSLELGDSALYFCASSVGTGANTEAFFGQGTRLTVV.

The chain employs TRBV7-2 and TRBJ2-7; D is ambiguous. The CDR3 spans 14 residues. The ends were cut back, 7 bases at V and 2 bases at J, with 15 bases in the middle. Germline CDR1 reads SGHTA; CDR2 reads FQGNSA. CDR3 residues: CASTSSGSPYEQYF. DNA of the CDR3: TGTGCCAGCACCTCGTCCGGGTCCCCCTACGAGCAGTACTTC. The variable domain in full, completed from reference TRBV7-2 and TRBJ2-7, reads GAGVSQSPSNKVTEKGKDVELRCDPISGHTALYWYRQSLGQGLEFLIYFQGNSAPDKSGLPSDRFSAERTGGSVSTLTIQRTQQEDSAVYLCASTSSGSPYEQYFGPGTRLTVT.

The CDR3 nucleotides are TGTGCCAGCAGCTTAGGACAGGGATCCCCCTACGAGCAGTACTTC. Protein sequence: CASSLGQGSPYEQYF. This chain joins TRBV7-7 and TRBJ2-7, with 7 bases identical to TRBD1. This CDR3 has 15 residues. V was pared by 1 base and J by 2 bases, with 5 bases of the junction left unmatched. Germline-derived CDR1 and CDR2 are SSHAT and FNYEAQ (reference sequence).

This chain joins TRBV7-3 and TRBJ2-1; 7 bases are shared with TRBD1. Germline V gives CDR1 SGHTA, CDR2 FQGTGA. The CDR3 runs 15 residues. V shed 5 bases, J shed 8 bases, and the junction held 12 bases outside the gene matches. This chain's CDR3 is CASSPMSGGSDEQFF. CDR3 in DNA: TGTGCCAGCAGCCCCATGTCAGGGGGAAGCGATGAGCAGTTCTTC.

V is TRBV7-2 and J is TRBJ1-4; TRBD1 aligns across 11 bases. J was trimmed by 8 bases and V by 4 bases; bases with no gene match: 12. This CDR3 is 17 amino acids long. The germline V gene has CDR1 SGHTA and CDR2 FQGNSA. The CDR3 nucleotides are TGTGCCAGCAGCTCCTTTCCTCGGGGACAGGGGGGAGAAAAACTGTTTTTT. Protein: CASSSFPRGQGGEKLFF.

This chain joins TRBV5-4 and TRBJ1-2; 11 nucleotides agree with TRBD1. Per the germline V gene, CDR1 is SGHNT and CDR2 is YYREEE (reference sequence). The CDR3 length is 15 residues. V shed 4 bases and J 3 bases; nucleotides not matched to a gene: 5. As DNA, the CDR3 is TGTGCCAGCAGCCCCGGGACAGGGGGAGACTATGGCTACACCTTC. Translated: CASSPGTGGDYGYTF.

The gene calls are TRBV18 and TRBJ2-6, with D perhaps TRBD1 (6 bases). The CDR3 runs to 16 residues. Between the trimmed V and J ends, which lost 3 bases and 0 bases, there was a span of 9 bases. The germline V gene encodes CDR1 KGHSH and CDR2 LQKENI. DNA of the CDR3: TGTGCCAGCTCACCTATCAGGGGCTCTGGGGCCAACGTCCTGACTTTC. Translating gives CASSPIRGSGANVLTF. The full variable domain, rest sourced from reference TRBV18 and TRBJ2-6, is NAGVMQNPRHLVRRRGQEARLRCSPMKGHSHVYWYRQLPEEGLKFMVYLQKENIIDESGMPKERFSAEFPKEGPSILRIQQVVRGDSAAYFCASSPIRGSGANVLTFGAGSRLTVL.

This sequence joins TRBV7-3 and TRBJ2-3; tentatively, D is TRBD2 (7 bases). V was cut by 6 bases and J by 0 bases, with 13 bases left in between. Germline CDR1 SGHTA, CDR2 FQGTGA. The CDR3 totals 15 residues. DNA for the CDR3: TGTGCCAGCAGAGGGGGGGCAGGGAGCACAGATACGCAGTATTTT. Its translation: CASRGGAGSTDTQYF.

The V and J genes are TRBV5-1 and TRBJ1-2; 7 nucleotides line up with TRBD1. Germline V gene lookup returns CDR1 SGHRS and CDR2 YFSETQ. CDR3 size: 14 residues. The junction had 6 bases not matched to a gene; V was cut back by 5 bases and J by 2 bases. The CDR3 sequence is CASRSLTGNYGYTF. The CDR3 region has the DNA TGCGCCAGCAGATCACTGACAGGGAACTATGGCTACACCTTC. Variable domain in full (rest from reference TRBV5-1 and TRBJ1-2): KAGVTQTPRYLIKTRGQQVTLSCSPISGHRSVSWYQQTPGQGLQFLFEYFSETQRNKGNFPGRFSGRQFSNSRSEMNVSTLELGDSALYLCASRSLTGNYGYTFGSGTRLTVV.

This clone appeared a single time. The CDR3 DNA reads as TGTGCCATCAGACCCGGACACCTCTACGAGCAGTACTTC. Translating it yields CAIRPGHLYEQYF. J is TRBJ2-7 and V is TRBV10-3; D may be TRBD1 (5 bases). Germline assignment: CDR1 ENHRY and CDR2 SYGVKD. The CDR3 totals 13 residues. Trimming left V 6 bases short and J 3 bases short, with 12 bases between.

CDR3 DNA sequence: TGTGCCACCAGCACTCCCGGGACAAAAGGGTACGAGCAGTACTTC. Translated: CATSTPGTKGYEQYF. J is TRBJ2-7 and V is TRBV15, with a possible D match to TRBD1 (6 bases). This CDR3 region has 15 residues. Germline assignment: CDR1 LNHNV and CDR2 YYDKDF (reference sequence). The ends were cut back, 4 bases at V and 4 bases at J, with 17 bases in the middle.